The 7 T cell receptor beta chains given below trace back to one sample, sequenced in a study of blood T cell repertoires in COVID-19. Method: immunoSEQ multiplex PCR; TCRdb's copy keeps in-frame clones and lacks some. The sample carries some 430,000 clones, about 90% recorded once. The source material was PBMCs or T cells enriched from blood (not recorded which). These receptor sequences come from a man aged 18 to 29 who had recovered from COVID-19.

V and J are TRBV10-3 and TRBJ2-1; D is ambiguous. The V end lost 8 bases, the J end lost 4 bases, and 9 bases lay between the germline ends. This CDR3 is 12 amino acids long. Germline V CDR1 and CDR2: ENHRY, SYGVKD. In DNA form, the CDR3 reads TGTGCCATCCGCGGCGGATACAATGAGCAGTTCTTC. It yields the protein CAIRGGYNEQFF.

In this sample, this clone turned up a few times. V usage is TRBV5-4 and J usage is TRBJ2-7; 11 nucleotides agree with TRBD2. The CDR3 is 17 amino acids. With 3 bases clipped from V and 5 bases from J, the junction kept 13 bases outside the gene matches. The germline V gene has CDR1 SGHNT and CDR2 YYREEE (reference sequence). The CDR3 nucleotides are TGTGCCAGCAGCTCTTCCTCAATAACTAGCGGGGGCCACGAGCAGTACTTC. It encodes CASSSSSITSGGHEQYF.

CDR3 region: CASTSGGRADTQYF. The DNA for the CDR3 is TGTGCCAGCACCTCCGGCGGGAGGGCAGATACGCAGTATTTT. The chain joins TRBV28 to TRBJ2-3, with TRBD2 identical over 9 bases. With V trimmed by 7 bases and J by 4 bases, 6 bases remained unmatched. Germline V gives CDR1 MDHEN, CDR2 SYDVKM. The CDR3 is 14 residues long.

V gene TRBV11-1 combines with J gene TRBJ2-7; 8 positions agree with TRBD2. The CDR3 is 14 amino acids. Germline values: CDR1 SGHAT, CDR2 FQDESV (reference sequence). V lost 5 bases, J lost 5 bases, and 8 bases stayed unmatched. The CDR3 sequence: CASSPSGGGNEQYF. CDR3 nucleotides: TGTGCCAGCAGCCCATCTGGCGGGGGGAACGAGCAGTACTTC.

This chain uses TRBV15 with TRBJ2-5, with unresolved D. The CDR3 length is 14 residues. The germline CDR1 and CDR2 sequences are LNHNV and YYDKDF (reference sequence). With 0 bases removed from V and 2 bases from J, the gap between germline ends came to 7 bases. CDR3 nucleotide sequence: TGTGCCACCAGCAGAGATATTAGACAAGAGACCCAGTACTTC. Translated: CATSRDIRQETQYF.

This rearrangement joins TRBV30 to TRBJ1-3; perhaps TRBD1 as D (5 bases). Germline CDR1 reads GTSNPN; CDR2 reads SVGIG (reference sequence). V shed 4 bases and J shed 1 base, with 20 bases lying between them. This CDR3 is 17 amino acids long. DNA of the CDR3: TGTGCCTGGAAAGGTGGAGATAGGGGATTTTCTGGAAACACCATATATTTT. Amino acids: CAWKGGDRGFSGNTIYF.

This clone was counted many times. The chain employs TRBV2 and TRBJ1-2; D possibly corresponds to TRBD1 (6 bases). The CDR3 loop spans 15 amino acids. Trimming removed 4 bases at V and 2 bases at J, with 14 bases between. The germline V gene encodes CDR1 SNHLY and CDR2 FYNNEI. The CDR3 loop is CASSALQGSNYGYTF. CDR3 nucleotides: TGTGCCAGCAGTGCTTTACAGGGATCAAACTATGGCTACACCTTC.